The sequence of this TCR beta chain was determined in a study of glioma-infiltrating T cells. Study observations and caveats: CDR3 overlap between tissue and blood was very small. Above-expected tissue-blood divergence occurred in all gliomas, most in low-grade ones.

With respect to this clonotype: Its target is not known.

Between the trimmed V and J ends, which lost 1 base and 2 bases, there was a span of 8 bases. Germline V gene lookup returns CDR1 SNHLY and CDR2 FYNNEI. The CDR3 is 14 amino acids. Amplification of TCR alpha and beta CDR3 regions from RNA used iRepertoire nested multiplex PCR. One-step reverse transcription and amplification started from approximately 100-400 ng of tissue mRNA or PBMC total RNA. One entry per CDR3 protein, called by TCRdb with MiXCR from the multiplex PCR reads. The top ten clones hold 27% of a sample with under 150,000 distinct CDR3 sequences, more than 20% of them seen once. This chain connects TRBV2 to TRBJ2-5, with D maybe TRBD1 (5 bases). This receptor was identified in a human donor with low-grade glioma or glioblastoma, undergoing nonglioma brain surgery, or in good health (not recorded which). What was sequenced was glioma tissue, nonneoplastic brain tissue, or PBMCs (not recorded which). The CDR3 here is CASSEGQIQETQYF. Here the CDR3 DNA reads TGTGCCAGCAGTGAAGGACAGATACAAGAGACCCAGTACTTC.